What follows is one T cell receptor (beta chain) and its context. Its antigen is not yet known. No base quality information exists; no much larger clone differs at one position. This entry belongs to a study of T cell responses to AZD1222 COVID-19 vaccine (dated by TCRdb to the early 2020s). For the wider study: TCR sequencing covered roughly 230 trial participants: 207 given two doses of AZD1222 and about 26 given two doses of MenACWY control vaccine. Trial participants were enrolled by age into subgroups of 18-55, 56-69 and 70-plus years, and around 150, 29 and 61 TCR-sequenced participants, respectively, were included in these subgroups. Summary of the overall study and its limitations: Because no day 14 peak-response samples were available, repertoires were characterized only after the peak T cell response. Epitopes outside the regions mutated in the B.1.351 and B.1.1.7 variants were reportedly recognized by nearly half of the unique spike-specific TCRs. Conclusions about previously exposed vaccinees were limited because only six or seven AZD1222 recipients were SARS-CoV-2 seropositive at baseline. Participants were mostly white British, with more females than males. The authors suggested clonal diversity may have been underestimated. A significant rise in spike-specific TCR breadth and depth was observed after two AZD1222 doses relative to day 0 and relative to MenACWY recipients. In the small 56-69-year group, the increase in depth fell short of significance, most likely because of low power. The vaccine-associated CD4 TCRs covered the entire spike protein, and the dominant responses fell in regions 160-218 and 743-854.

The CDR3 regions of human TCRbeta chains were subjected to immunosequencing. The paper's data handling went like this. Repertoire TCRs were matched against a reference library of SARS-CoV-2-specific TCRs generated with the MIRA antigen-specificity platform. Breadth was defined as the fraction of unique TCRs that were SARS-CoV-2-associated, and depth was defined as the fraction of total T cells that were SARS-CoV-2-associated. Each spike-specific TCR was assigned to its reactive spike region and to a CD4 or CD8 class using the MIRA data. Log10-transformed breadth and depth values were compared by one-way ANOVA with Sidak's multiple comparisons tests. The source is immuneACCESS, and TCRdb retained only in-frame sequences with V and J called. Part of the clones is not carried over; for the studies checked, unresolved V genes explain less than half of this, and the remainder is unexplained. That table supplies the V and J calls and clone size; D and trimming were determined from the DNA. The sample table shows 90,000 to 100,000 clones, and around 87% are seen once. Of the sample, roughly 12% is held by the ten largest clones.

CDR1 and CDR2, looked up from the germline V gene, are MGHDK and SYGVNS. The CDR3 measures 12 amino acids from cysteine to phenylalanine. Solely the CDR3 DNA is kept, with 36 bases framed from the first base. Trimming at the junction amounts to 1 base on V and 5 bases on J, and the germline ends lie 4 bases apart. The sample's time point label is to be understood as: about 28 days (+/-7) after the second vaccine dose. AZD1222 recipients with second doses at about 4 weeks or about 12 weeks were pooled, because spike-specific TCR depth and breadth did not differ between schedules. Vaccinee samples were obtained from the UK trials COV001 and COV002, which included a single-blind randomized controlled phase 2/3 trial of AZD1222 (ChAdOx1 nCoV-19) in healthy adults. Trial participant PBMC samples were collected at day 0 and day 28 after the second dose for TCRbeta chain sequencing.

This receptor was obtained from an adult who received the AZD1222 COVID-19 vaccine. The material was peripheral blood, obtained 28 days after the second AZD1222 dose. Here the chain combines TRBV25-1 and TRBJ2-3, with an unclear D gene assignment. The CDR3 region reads CASSESIDTQYF. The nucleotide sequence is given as TGTGCCAGCAGTGAATCCATAGATACGCAGTATTTT.